This TCR beta chain was observed in a study of cytomegalovirus exposure and HLA in healthy donors. General study findings and limits: Most subjects had HLA-A and HLA-B alleles reportedly predicted accurately by TCR beta sequences.

With regard to this clone: Its antigen is not identified.

The V gene end was trimmed by 6 bases and the J gene end by 2 bases; junction bases not matched to a gene: 6. Germline values: CDR1 SGHVS, CDR2 FQNEAQ. CDR3 length: 15 amino acids. Likely unrecorded immune exposures existed in these nominally healthy donors. Primers: 60 Vbeta forward and 13 Jbeta reverse. Profiled with immunoSEQ multiplex PCR; TCRdb holds only in-frame clones, not every one. The sample lists about 160,000 clones; approximately 83% were seen once. The chain uses TRBV7-8 and TRBJ2-5, with 10 bases aligning to TRBD2. This TCR came from a woman between 18 and 30 years old in good health and CMV-seronegative. Sequences were obtained from PBMCs. The CDR3 spells CASSPSGGFQETQYF. The CDR3 nucleotides read TGTGCCAGCAGTCCTAGCGGGGGATTTCAAGAGACCCAGTACTTC.